The clone carrying this T cell receptor beta chain was counted between two and nine times. The antigen is undetermined. The germline CDR1 and CDR2 sequences are SGHTA and FQGNSA. The V end lost 2 bases, the J end lost 4 bases, and 14 bases lay between the germline ends. The CDR3 runs 15 residues. Next came a second PCR, run for roughly 7 to 12 cycles, which used a sample-barcoded 5' primer along with a J-beta primer mix. MiXCR, run by TCRdb on the 5' RACE reads, gives a single entry per CDR3 protein. This table has 800,000 to 900,000 distinct CDR3 sequences, roughly 60% appearing once. The data are from a study of blood T cells in healthy people across ages. Study results and caveats: A roughly linear age-dependent decrease characterized TCR beta diversity per million T cells. Estimated diversity that came from one million T cells was considered an underestimate. Both higher diversity and more naive CD4+ cells marked long-lived donors when set against aged donors. A strong correlation was seen between TCR beta diversity and naive T cell percentage.

V is TRBV7-2 and J is TRBJ2-5; D may be TRBD1 or TRBD2 (5 bases each). This TCR was sampled from a young man in good health. Sequencing was performed on blood. The CDR3 nucleotides read TGTGCCAGCAGCTTATTTGGGGGTGACGGAGAGACCCAGTACTTC. Encoded protein: CASSLFGGDGETQYF.